This paragraph covers one TCR beta chain sequence. The CDR3 totals 15 residues. The germline gives CDR1 SGDLS, CDR2 YYNGEE. Trimming pared 1 base from V and 2 bases from J, leaving 11 bases between. Some clones are missing from TCRdb's copy, which holds only in-frame ones; the method was immunoSEQ multiplex PCR. The sample shows about 1.5 million clones, 95% to 97% of them seen only once. The data originate from a study of shared clonotypes between healthy human individuals. Study in general: Researchers assigned three CD4 naive, three CD4 memory, two CD8 naive and one CD8 memory plate to each donor.

Material: naive CD4+ T cells sorted from blood. As for subset: CD45RA+ positively selected. The chain combines TRBV9 with TRBJ2-3; the D gene is possibly TRBD1 (6 bases). This sequence was found in a man aged 25-45 years in good health. The CDR3 DNA reads as TGTGCCAGCAGCGTAAAACAGGGCATCACAGATACGCAGTATTTT. As protein: CASSVKQGITDTQYF.